This T cell receptor beta chain was profiled in a study of CD8 T cells in Susac syndrome. Study-wide findings and caveats: The greatest CD8+ clonal expansion in Susac occurred in TEMRA cells and in active patients.

On this clonotype itself: Antigen unknown.

The J segment lost 0 bases and the V segment lost 4 bases, leaving 10 bases of the junction unmatched. In germline, CDR1 is SGDLS, CDR2 YYNGEE. This CDR3 is 18 amino acids long. When the RNA was reverse transcribed, random hexamers were used with an input of 0.5 to 1 ug. TCRdb re-called the immunoSEQ multiplex PCR reads with MiXCR, one entry per CDR3 protein. The table includes 130,000 or so distinct CDR3 sequences, 85% to 95% detected once. The chain uses TRBV9 and TRBJ2-6; the match to TRBD1 covers 7 bases. The receptor was isolated from a human donor with Susac syndrome. Input material: CD8+ T cells from PBMCs. The CDR3 sequence is CASSPTGDLPSGANVLTF. CDR3 in DNA: TGTGCCAGCAGCCCCACAGGGGACCTCCCCTCTGGGGCCAACGTCCTGACTTTC.